This TCR beta chain derives from a study of T-cell reconstitution after alpha-beta-depleted transplantation in children. Using unique molecular identifiers, the investigators prepared the TCRbeta library. A single record per CDR3 protein comes from TCRdb applying MiXCR to the PCR reads. The sample contains a few hundred thousand distinct CDR3 sequences, about 45% of which appear only once. Whole-study findings and limits: Reports say that about two months after transplant, the alpha-beta T cells came out of several hundred graft clones that had expanded.

The CDR3 totals 18 residues. V lost 4 bases, J lost 0 bases, and 16 bases lay in between. As regards this clonotype: Antigen: not known.

The sequence came from a girl aged 2-10 years with aplastic anemia, due to receive a stem cell transplant. The V gene is TRBV12-3 or TRBV12-4, the J gene TRBJ2-6; D is ambiguous. This material consisted of PBMCs, taken before TCRalphabeta/CD19-depleted stem cell transplant. The CDR3 protein is CASSSHLGPSSGANVLTF. The CDR3 DNA reads TGTGCCAGCAGTTCCCATTTGGGCCCGAGCTCTGGGGCCAACGTCCTGACTTTC.